The clone carrying this T cell receptor beta chain appeared once. This specimen belongs to a study of blood T cell repertoires in COVID-19. Only in-frame clones appear in the TCRdb table, and some are missing; sequencing was by immunoSEQ multiplex PCR. The data contain 160,000 or so clones, about 90% of them seen just once; the ten biggest clones take up 1% to 1.5%. The trim removed 7 bases at V and 6 bases at J, leaving 11 bases unmatched. The CDR3 extends over 14 amino acids. Germline values: CDR1 SQVTM, CDR2 ANQGSEA. This clonotype was obtained from a human donor with acute COVID-19. The donor label of this sample is uncertain. Sequencing was performed on PBMCs or T cells enriched from blood (not recorded which). The chain joins TRBV29-1 to TRBJ1-4, with 7 bases that match TRBD1. The CDR3 sequence is CSALDRVEDEKLFF. The CDR3 DNA reads TGCAGCGCCCTCGACAGGGTGGAGGATGAAAAACTGTTTTTT.